This entry is about one TCR beta chain. This specimen comes from a study of blood T cell repertoires in COVID-19. In the study overall: Sites across the United States, Italy and Spain contributed samples from acute and convalescent COVID-19.

In the original analysis: Estimated nucleated cell counts came from reference gene primer amplification. Clones were sequenced by immunoSEQ multiplex PCR, and TCRdb holds only the in-frame ones, with some missing. V and J calls and clone size are copied from that table; D and trimming were computed from the DNA. The sample includes about 500,000 clones, about nine tenths of them seen just once. Trimming removed 2 bases from V and 2 bases from J, with 8 bases in between. CDR1 SGHTA and CDR2 FQGTGA come from the germline V gene. The CDR3 is made up of 14 amino acids. The participants were between about 18 and 90 years old and came from under 25 US areas.

The genes are TRBV7-3 and TRBJ2-3; D unclear. The specimen was PBMCs or T cells enriched from blood (not recorded which). The sequence derives from a woman aged 18-30 years who had recovered from COVID-19. The CDR3 coding sequence is TGTGCCAGCAGCTTACAACGGTCCACAGATACGCAGTATTTT. Its protein product is CASSLQRSTDTQYF.